This TCR beta chain derives from a study of blood T cell repertoires in COVID-19 (dated by TCRdb to the early 2020s). A note on the overall study: Samples from collaborators originated in the United States, Italy and Spain and spanned both the acute and convalescent phases of COVID-19. Where available, HLA class I and class II types were taken from metadata supplied by the sample provider and were not determined by assay-based typing. The samples were drawn from the first 160 participants of the ongoing ImmuneRACE study and from over a thousand subjects provided by 6 global collaborators. The material from the prospective study consisted of cDNA or gDNA derived from T cells, B-cell-depleted T cells, or PBMCs. Subjects who had been exposed to COVID-19, were actively infected with it, or had recovered from it provided the deeply sampled blood TCRbeta repertoires that made up the dataset. Nearly every sample came with metadata listing a de-identified subject ID, COVID-19 status, age in years and sex. The repertoires were released in a freely available public database intended as a resource for research on the immune response to SARS-CoV-2.

As encoded in the germline V gene (reference sequence), CDR1 is MNHEY while CDR2 is SMNVEV. Clipping removes 5 bases from V and 9 bases from J, with 9 as the unmatched junction base count. The CDR3 sequence holds 14 residues, the cysteine and phenylalanine included. The entry retains the CDR3 DNA only, 42 bases that are in frame from base 1. This clone was seen only a few times. Its antigen target is currently unknown. No base-level quality is on record; no much larger clone is a single base apart. The immunoSEQ Assay, a bias-controlled multiplex PCR, was used to amplify TCRbeta CDR3 regions from genomic DNA. In the authors' own workflow: The number of nucleated cells in each sample was estimated by amplification of reference gene primers within the assay. To quantify the absolute abundance of each unique TCRbeta CDR3 rearrangement, sequence reads were collapsed and filtered. For each sample, productive Simpson clonality was calculated by taking the square root of Simpson's diversity index across productive rearrangements. TCRdb took over this immuneACCESS table, retaining in-frame rearrangements with V and J assigned. Such tables are incomplete; in checked studies, under half of the missing clones stem from an unresolved V gene, and the remainder is unexplained. Clone size and V and J calls were adopted from that table, with D and trimming inferred from the DNA. For this sample there are some 380,000 clones; over 75% appear just once. 1.3% of the sample rests with the top ten.

Enrolling through a virtual design, the prospective study's participants ranged in age from roughly 18 to 89 years and lived across more than 20 United States geographic areas. Cohort assignment in the prospective study relied on participant-reported clinical history from a screening survey and a study questionnaire. Recovered participants in ImmuneRACE Cohort 3 were defined as having two consecutive negative NP/OP PCR tests, clearance from a healthcare professional, or resolution of symptoms. In the prospective study, whole blood, serum and a nasopharyngeal or oropharyngeal swab were collected from each participant by mobile phlebotomists. Additional blood draws and questionnaires over an approximately two-month period could optionally be provided by prospective study participants. Blood samples from the prospective study were shipped frozen or at room temperature prior to DNA extraction. What the authors observed across the whole study: The amount of clinical and demographic metadata varied by source and participant and was provided uncurated.

The sample was PBMCs or T cells enriched from blood (not recorded which). This TCR was recovered from a man under 40 who had recovered from COVID-19. The chain employs TRBV27 and TRBJ1-5, with 8 middle bases fitting TRBD1. DNA sequence: TGTGCCAGCAGTCCAGGACAGGGCCGGGTGCCCCAGCATTTT. Its translation reads: CASSPGQGRVPQHF.